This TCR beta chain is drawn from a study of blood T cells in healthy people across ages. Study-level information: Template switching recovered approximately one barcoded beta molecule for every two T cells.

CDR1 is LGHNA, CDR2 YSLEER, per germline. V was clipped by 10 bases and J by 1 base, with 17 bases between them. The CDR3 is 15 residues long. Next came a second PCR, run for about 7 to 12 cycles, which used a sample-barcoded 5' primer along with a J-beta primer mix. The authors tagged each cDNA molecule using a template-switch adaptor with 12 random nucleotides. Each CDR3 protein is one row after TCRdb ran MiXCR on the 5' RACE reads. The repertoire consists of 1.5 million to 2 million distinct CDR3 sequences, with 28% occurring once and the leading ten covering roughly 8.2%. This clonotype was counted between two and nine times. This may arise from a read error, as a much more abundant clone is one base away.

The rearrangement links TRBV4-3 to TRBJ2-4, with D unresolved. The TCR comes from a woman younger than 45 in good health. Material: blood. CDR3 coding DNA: TGCGCCACCATTGGCCCTAGGATGGCCAAAAACATTCAGTACTTC. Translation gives CATIGPRMAKNIQYF.